These 8 T cell receptor beta chains share one sample of origin, sequenced in a study of shared clonotypes between healthy human individuals. Measured with immunoSEQ multiplex PCR; TCRdb has only the in-frame clones, and not every one. Of approximately 840,000 clones in the sample, about 96% were seen once. Naivety among CD8 cells was defined by CD45RO negativity and positive CCR7 selection, thereby excluding terminally differentiated effector memory CD45RA+ cells. Sequencing used naive CD8+ T cells sorted from blood. These receptors came from a man aged 25-40 years in good health.

The chain couples TRBV29-1 to TRBJ2-1, with TRBD1 identical over 7 bases. The CDR3 runs to 15 residues. J gave up 0 bases and V 2 bases, and 4 bases lay outside the gene matches. Looked up from germline, CDR1 is SQVTM and CDR2 is ANQGSEA. CDR3 DNA sequence: TGCAGCGTTGAAAAGGGGGCGAGCTCCTACAATGAGCAGTTCTTC. The encoded protein is CSVEKGASSYNEQFF.

The chain is built from TRBV11-2 and TRBJ1-4; D remains unclear. Germline CDR1 and CDR2: SGHAT and FQNNGV. This CDR3 region has 15 residues. Trimming took 2 bases from V and 8 from J, leaving 15 bases between them. The chain's CDR3 is CASSLWKAGREKLFF. DNA for the CDR3: TGTGCCAGCAGCTTATGGAAGGCGGGTCGGGAAAAACTGTTTTTT.

This chain uses TRBV6-5 with TRBJ2-5; no firm D call. The V gene lost 3 bases and the J gene lost 1 base, with 6 bases spanning the gap. The CDR3 covers 13 residues. CDR1 and CDR2 from the germline V gene are MNHEY and SVGAGI. This CDR3 is CASSYLSQETQYF. The CDR3 nucleotides are TGTGCCAGCAGTTATTTATCCCAAGAGACCCAGTACTTC.

The rearrangement uses TRBV15 and TRBJ2-1; D not resolved. Germline values: CDR1 LNHNV, CDR2 YYDKDF (reference sequence). The CDR3 length is 14 residues. With 7 bases removed from V and 0 bases from J, the gap between germline ends came to 10 bases. CDR3 coding DNA: TGTGCCACCACGCCGATCAGCTCCTACAATGAGCAGTTCTTC. Amino acids: CATTPISSYNEQFF.

The V and J genes are TRBV5-1 and TRBJ2-1, with 14 bases lining up with TRBD2. The germline V gene encodes CDR1 SGHRS and CDR2 YFSETQ. The CDR3 is 18 residues long. The V gene end was trimmed by 3 bases and the J gene end by 6 bases; junction bases not matched to a gene: 11. DNA for the CDR3: TGCGCCAGCAGCTCTCGACTAGCGGGAGGGCCATCGGGCAATGAGCAGTTCTTC. This translates into CASSSRLAGGPSGNEQFF.

A remark on this clone: The sample carries other DNA sequences with the same CDR3. The V and J genes are TRBV4-1 and TRBJ1-1; D is undetermined. Germline V gives CDR1 MGHRA, CDR2 YSYEKL. This CDR3 comprises 13 residues. V lost 4 bases to trimming and J lost 1 base, with 7 bases between them. The CDR3 nucleotides read TGCGCCAGCAGCCGGACTGAGAACACTGAAGCTTTCTTT. Its protein is CASSRTENTEAFF.

V gene TRBV29-1 combines with J gene TRBJ1-4; D not certain. Germline V lookup: CDR1 SQVTM, CDR2 ANQGSEA. Trimming pared 4 bases from V and 7 bases from J, leaving 10 bases between. This CDR3 region has 12 residues. CDR3 coding DNA: TGCAGCGTTGGGGAGGGAAGTGAAAAACTGTTTTTT. This encodes CSVGEGSEKLFF.

The chain couples TRBV29-1 to TRBJ2-1; D is undetermined. With 0 bases removed from V and 2 bases from J, the gap between germline ends came to 14 bases. The V gene's germline CDR1 is SQVTM and CDR2 ANQGSEA. The CDR3 sequence is 16 residues long. The CDR3, as DNA: TGCAGCGTTGAAGACTATCGAAAACCCCCCTACAATGAGCAGTTCTTC. As protein: CSVEDYRKPPYNEQFF.